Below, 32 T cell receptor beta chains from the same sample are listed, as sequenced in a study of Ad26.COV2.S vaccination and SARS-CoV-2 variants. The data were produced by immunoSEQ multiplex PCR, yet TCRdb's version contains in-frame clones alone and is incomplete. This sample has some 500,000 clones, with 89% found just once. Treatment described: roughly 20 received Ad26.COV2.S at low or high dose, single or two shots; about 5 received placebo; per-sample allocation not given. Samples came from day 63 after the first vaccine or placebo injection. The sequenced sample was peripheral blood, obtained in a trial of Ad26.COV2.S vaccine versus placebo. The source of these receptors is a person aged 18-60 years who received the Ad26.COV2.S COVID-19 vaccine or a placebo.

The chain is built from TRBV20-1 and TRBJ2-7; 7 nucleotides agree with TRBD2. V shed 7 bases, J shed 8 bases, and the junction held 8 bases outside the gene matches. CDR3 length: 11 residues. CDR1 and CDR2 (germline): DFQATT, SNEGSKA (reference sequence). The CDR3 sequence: CSGVGGTKQYF. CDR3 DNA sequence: TGCAGTGGCGTCGGTGGGACTAAGCAGTACTTC.

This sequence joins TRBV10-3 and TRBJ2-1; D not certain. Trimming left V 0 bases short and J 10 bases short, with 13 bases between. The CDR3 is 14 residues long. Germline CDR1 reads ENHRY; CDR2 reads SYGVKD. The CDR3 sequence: CAISESIFSQEQFF. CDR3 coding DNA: TGTGCCATCAGTGAGTCGATATTTTCACAGGAGCAGTTCTTC.

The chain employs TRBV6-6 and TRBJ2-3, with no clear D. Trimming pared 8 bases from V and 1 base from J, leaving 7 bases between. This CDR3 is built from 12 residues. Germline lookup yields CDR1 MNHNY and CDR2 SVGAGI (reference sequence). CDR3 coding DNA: TGTGCCAGCCTGGCCGGCACAGATACGCAGTATTTT. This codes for CASLAGTDTQYF.

This CDR3 is CASSPRLTGELFF. The CDR3 region has the DNA TGTGCCAGCAGTCCCCGACTAACCGGGGAGCTGTTTTTT. The chain recombines TRBV28 with TRBJ2-2; D perhaps matches TRBD2 (5 bases). Trimming removed 5 bases from V and 5 bases from J, with 9 bases in between. CDR3 length equals 13 residues. The germline gives CDR1 MDHEN, CDR2 SYDVKM.

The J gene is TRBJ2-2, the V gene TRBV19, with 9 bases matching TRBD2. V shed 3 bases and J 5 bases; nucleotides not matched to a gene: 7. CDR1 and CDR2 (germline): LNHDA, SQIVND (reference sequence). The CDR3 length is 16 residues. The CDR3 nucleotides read TGTGCCAGTAGTATTGAGCGGGGGGCGTTTACCGGGGAGCTGTTTTTT. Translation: CASSIERGAFTGELFF.

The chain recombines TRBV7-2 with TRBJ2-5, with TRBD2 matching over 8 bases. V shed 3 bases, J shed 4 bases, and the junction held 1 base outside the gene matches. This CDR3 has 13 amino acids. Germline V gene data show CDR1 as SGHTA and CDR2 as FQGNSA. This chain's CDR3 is CASSFAGGETQYF. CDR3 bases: TGTGCCAGCAGCTTTGCGGGGGGAGAGACCCAGTACTTC.

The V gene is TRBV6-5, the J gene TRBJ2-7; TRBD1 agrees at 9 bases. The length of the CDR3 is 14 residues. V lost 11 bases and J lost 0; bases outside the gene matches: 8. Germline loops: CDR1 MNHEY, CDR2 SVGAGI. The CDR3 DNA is TGTGCCGGCAAACAGGGGGCCAGCTCCTACGAGCAGTACTTC. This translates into CAGKQGASSYEQYF.

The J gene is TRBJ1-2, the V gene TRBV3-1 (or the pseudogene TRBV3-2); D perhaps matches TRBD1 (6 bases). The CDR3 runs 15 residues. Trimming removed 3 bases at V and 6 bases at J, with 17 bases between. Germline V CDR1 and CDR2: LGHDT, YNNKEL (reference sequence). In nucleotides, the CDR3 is TGTGCCAGCAGCCACGTCCTGGGGGCGTCGGATGGCTACACCTTC. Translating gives CASSHVLGASDGYTF.

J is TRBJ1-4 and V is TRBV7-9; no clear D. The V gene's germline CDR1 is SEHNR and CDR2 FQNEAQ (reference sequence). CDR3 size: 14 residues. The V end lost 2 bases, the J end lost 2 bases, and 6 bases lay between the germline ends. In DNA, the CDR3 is TGTGCCAGCAGCTTAAGGAAGACTAATGAAAAACTGTTTTTT. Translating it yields CASSLRKTNEKLFF.

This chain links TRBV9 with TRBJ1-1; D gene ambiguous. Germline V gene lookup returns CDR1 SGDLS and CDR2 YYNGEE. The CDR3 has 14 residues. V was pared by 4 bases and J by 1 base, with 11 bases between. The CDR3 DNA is TGTGCCAGCAGCCCCATTATAGAGAACACTGAAGCTTTCTTT. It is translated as CASSPIIENTEAFF.

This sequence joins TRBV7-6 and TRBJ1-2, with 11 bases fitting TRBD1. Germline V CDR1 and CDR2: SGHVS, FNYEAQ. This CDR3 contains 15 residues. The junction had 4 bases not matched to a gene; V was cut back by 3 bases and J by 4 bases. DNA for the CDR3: TGTGCCAGCAGCTTGGGGGACAGGGGGGTCTATGGCTACACCTTC. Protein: CASSLGDRGVYGYTF. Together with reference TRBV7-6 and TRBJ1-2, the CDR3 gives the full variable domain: GAGVSQSPRYKVTKRGQDVALRCDPISGHVSLYWYRQALGQGPEFLTYFNYEAQQDKSGLPNDRFSAERPEGSISTLTIQRTEQRDSAMYRCASSLGDRGVYGYTFGSGTRLTVV.

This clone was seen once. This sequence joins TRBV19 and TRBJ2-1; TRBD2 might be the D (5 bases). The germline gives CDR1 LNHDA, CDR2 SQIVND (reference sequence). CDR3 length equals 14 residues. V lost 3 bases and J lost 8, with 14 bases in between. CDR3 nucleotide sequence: TGTGCCAGTAGTATTAGGATAGTTAGCGATGAGCAGTTCTTC. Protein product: CASSIRIVSDEQFF.

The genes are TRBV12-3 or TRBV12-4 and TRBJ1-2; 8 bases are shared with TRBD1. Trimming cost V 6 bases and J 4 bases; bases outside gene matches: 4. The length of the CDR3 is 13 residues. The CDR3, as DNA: TGTGCCAGCAGCCCTACAGGGGGCTATGGCTACACCTTC. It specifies CASSPTGGYGYTF.

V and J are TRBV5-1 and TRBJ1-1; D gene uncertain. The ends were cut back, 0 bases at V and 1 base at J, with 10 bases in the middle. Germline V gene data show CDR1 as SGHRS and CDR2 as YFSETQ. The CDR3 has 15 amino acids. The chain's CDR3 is CASSLVPVPNTEAFF. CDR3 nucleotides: TGCGCCAGCAGCTTGGTTCCGGTCCCGAACACTGAAGCTTTCTTT.

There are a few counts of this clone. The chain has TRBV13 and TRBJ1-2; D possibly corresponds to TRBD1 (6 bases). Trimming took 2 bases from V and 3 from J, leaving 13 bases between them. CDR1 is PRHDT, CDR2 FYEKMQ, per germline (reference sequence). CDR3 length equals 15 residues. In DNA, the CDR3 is TGTGCCAGCAGCTTATACAGGGCCCTTTACTATGGCTACACCTTC. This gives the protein CASSLYRALYYGYTF.

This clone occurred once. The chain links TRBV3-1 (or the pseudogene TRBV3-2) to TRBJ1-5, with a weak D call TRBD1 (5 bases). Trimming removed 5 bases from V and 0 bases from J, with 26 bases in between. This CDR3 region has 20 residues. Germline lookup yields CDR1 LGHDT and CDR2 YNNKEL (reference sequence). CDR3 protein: CASSGRDGTTLGHSNQPQHF. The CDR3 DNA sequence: TGTGCCAGCAGCGGCCGGGACGGTACAACCTTAGGTCATAGCAATCAGCCCCAGCATTTT.

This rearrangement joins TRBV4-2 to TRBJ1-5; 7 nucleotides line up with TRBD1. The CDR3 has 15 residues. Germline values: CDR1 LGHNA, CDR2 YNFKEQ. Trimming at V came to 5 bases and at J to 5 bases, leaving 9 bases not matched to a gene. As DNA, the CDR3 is TGTGCCAGCAGCTCCCAGACAGGGATCGATCAGCCCCAGCATTTT. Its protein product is CASSSQTGIDQPQHF.

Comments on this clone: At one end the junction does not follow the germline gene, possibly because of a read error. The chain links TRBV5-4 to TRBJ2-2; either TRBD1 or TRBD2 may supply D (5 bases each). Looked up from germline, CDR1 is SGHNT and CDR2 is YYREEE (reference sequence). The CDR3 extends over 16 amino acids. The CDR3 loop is CASSAPAGTKTGELFF. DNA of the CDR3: TGTGCCAGCAGCGCCCCAGCCGGGACGAAAACCGGGGAGCTGTTTTTT.

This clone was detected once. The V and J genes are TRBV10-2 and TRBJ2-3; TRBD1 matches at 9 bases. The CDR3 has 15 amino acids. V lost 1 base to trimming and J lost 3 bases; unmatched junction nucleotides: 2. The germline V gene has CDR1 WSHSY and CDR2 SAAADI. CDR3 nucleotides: TGCGCCAGCAGTGAGTGGGGACAGGGTACAGATACGCAGTATTTT. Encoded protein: CASSEWGQGTDTQYF.

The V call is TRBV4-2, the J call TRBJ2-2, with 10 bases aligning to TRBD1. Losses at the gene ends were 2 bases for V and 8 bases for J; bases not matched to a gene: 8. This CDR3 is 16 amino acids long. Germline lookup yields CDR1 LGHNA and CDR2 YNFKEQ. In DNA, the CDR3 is TGTGCCAGCAGCCAATGGGACAGGGGACGTGGAGGGGAGCTGTTTTTT. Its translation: CASSQWDRGRGGELFF.

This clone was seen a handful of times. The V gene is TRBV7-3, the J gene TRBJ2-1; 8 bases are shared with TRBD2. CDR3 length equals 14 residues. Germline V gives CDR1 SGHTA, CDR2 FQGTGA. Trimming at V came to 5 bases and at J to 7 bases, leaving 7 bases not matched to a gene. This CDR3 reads CASSPGTSQNEQFF. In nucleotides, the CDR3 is TGTGCCAGCAGCCCCGGGACTAGTCAGAATGAGCAGTTCTTC.

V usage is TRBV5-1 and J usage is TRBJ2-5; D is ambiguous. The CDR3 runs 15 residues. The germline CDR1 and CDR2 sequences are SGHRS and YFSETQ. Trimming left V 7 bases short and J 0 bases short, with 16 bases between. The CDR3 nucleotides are TGCGCCAGCGCTCCAGGAGCAAATTACCAAGAGACCCAGTACTTC. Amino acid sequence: CASAPGANYQETQYF.

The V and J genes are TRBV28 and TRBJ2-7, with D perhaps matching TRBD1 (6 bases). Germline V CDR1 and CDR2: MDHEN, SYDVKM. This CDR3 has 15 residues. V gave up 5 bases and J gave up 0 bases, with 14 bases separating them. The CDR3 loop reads CASSPTGSISYEQYF. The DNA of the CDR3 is TGTGCCAGCAGTCCCACAGGGTCCATCTCCTACGAGCAGTACTTC.

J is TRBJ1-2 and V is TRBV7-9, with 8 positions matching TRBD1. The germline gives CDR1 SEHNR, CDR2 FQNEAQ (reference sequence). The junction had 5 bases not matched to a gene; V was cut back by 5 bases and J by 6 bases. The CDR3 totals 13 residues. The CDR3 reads CASSADRGHGYTF. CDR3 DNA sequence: TGTGCCAGCAGCGCCGACAGGGGCCATGGCTACACCTTC.

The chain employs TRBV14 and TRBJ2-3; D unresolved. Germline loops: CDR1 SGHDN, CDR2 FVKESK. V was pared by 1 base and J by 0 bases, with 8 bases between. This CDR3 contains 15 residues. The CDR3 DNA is TGTGCCAGCAGCCAAGGGTCTCCAAGCACAGATACGCAGTATTTT. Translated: CASSQGSPSTDTQYF.

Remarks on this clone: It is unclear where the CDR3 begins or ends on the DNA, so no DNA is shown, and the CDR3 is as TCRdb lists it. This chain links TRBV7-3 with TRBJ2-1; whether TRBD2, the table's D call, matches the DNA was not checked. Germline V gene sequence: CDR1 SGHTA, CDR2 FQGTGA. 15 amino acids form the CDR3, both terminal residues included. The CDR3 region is CASSLSVASGSLTFF.

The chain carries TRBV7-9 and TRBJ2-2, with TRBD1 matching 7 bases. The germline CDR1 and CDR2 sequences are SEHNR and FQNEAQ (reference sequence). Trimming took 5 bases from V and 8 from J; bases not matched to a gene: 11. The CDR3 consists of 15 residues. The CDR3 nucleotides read TGTGCCAGCAGCCGGGACAGATCCTCGGCAGGGGAGCTGTTTTTT. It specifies CASSRDRSSAGELFF.

The CDR3 DNA reads TGTGCCTCCAGCCAGGGGACTAGCGGCCAAGAGACCCAGTACTTC. Encoded protein: CASSQGTSGQETQYF. J is TRBJ2-5 and V is TRBV7-3; 11 positions agree with TRBD2. The CDR3 is made up of 15 amino acids. The germline V gene encodes CDR1 SGHTA and CDR2 FQGTGA. Germline trimming cut 11 bases from V and 1 base from J; bases unmatched to any gene: 9.

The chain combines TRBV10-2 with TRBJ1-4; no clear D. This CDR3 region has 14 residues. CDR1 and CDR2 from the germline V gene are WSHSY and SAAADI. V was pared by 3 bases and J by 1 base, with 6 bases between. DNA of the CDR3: TGCGCCAGCAGTGACACGGAAACTAATGAAAAACTGTTTTTT. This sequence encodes CASSDTETNEKLFF.

Here the CDR3 DNA reads TGTGCTAGTGGCCCCCCTTCTAGCGGGCTAGGCTATGAGCAGTTCTTC. This gives the protein CASGPPSSGLGYEQFF. The rearrangement joins TRBV12-5 to TRBJ2-1; 8 bases line up with TRBD2. Trimming at V came to 6 bases and at J to 8 bases, leaving 15 bases not matched to a gene. The germline CDR1 and CDR2 sequences are LGHNT and FRNRAP. CDR3 length: 16 residues.

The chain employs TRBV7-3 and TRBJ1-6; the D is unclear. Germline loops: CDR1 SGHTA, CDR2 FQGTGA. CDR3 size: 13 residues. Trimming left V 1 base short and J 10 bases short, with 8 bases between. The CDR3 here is CASSLRRGSPLHF. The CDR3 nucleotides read TGTGCCAGCAGCTTAAGACGTGGCTCACCCCTCCACTTT.

The CDR3 DNA sequence: TGTGCCAGCAGTAAAGTCCCGGGACAGGGCCCTGGAAATTCACCCCTCCACTTT. It codes for CASSKVPGQGPGNSPLHF. The chain has TRBV11-2 and TRBJ1-6; 9 bases line up with TRBD1. The CDR3 covers 18 residues. The V and J ends lost 6 bases and 7 bases, in that order; junction bases with no gene match: 16. The germline V gene encodes CDR1 SGHAT and CDR2 FQNNGV.